A single sample gave rise to the 30 T cell receptor beta chains below, sequenced in a study of control samples from healthy donors and cancer patients. Clones were sequenced by immunoSEQ multiplex PCR, and TCRdb holds only the in-frame ones, with some missing. The data contain fewer than 120,000 clones, roughly 90% of them singletons. The sequencing input was PBMCs. These receptors all stem from a woman in her fifties or sixties with lung cancer.

A single count supports this clone. The genes are TRBV11-3 and TRBJ2-3; possibly TRBD1 or TRBD2 for D (5 bases each). Germline V CDR1 and CDR2: SGHNT, YENEEA. CDR3 length: 14 residues. Trimming removed 5 bases at V and 2 bases at J, with 11 bases between. The CDR3 sequence: CASSTGTFTDTQYF. For the CDR3, the DNA is TGTGCCAGCAGCACCGGGACGTTCACAGATACGCAGTATTTT.

The chain joins TRBV7-9 to TRBJ1-1; D is ambiguous. The CDR3 is 13 amino acids. Germline CDR1 SEHNR, CDR2 FQNEAQ (reference sequence). V was trimmed by 4 bases and J by 1 base, leaving 7 bases between them. The CDR3 DNA follows: TGTGCCAGCAGCTCCAACACGAACACTGAAGCTTTCTTT. Its protein product is CASSSNTNTEAFF. The full variable domain, with the rest looked up from reference TRBV7-9 and TRBJ1-1, is DTGVSQNPRHKITKRGQNVTFRCDPISEHNRLYWYRQTLGQGPEFLTYFQNEAQLEKSRLLSDRFSAERPKGSFSTLEIQRTEQGDSAMYLCASSSNTNTEAFFGQGTRLTVV.

The rearrangement links TRBV6-5 to TRBJ2-7, with 9 bases lining up with TRBD1. Germline values: CDR1 MNHEY, CDR2 SVGAGI. CDR3 length equals 13 residues. V lost 8 bases, J lost 3 bases, and 5 bases stayed unmatched. The CDR3 nucleotides are TGTGCCAGCTCCCGGACAGGGGACTACGAGCAGTACTTC. Translation gives CASSRTGDYEQYF.

The chain joins TRBV12-5 to TRBJ2-7; 8 bases are shared with TRBD2. V shed 1 base, J shed 4 bases, and the junction held 9 bases outside the gene matches. Germline values: CDR1 LGHNT, CDR2 FRNRAP. CDR3 length equals 16 residues. The CDR3 reads CASGLGEPGLGYEQYF. CDR3 nucleotides: TGTGCTAGTGGTTTGGGCGAACCGGGACTAGGGTACGAGCAGTACTTC.

This sequence joins TRBV28 and TRBJ2-1; 14 bases line up with TRBD2. This CDR3 comprises 13 residues. With 11 bases clipped from V and 7 bases from J, the junction kept 4 bases outside the gene matches. Germline CDR1 reads MDHEN; CDR2 reads SYDVKM. The CDR3: CAAGTSGSNEQFF. The CDR3 bases are TGTGCCGCCGGGACTAGCGGGAGTAATGAGCAGTTCTTC. The whole variable domain, filled in from reference TRBV28 and TRBJ2-1, reads DVKVTQSSRYLVKRTGEKVFLECVQDMDHENMFWYRQDPGLGLRLIYFSYDVKMKEKGDIPEGYSVSREKKERFSLILESASTNQTSMYLCAAGTSGSNEQFFGPGTRLTVL.

The genes are TRBV6-2 or TRBV6-3 and TRBJ1-1, with TRBD1 identical over 7 bases. V trimming: 4 bases; J trimming: 7 bases; junction bases outside the gene matches: 15. The CDR3 covers 16 residues. CDR1 is MNHEY, CDR2 SVGEGT, per germline. CDR3 in amino acids: CASSFDRVPEQGEAFF. CDR3 nucleotide sequence: TGTGCCAGCAGTTTCGACAGGGTGCCAGAACAGGGTGAAGCTTTCTTT.

The chain has TRBV2 and TRBJ1-1; D perhaps matches TRBD1 (5 bases). Germline assignment: CDR1 SNHLY and CDR2 FYNNEI. V was clipped by 3 bases and J by 5 bases, with 13 bases between them. The CDR3 totals 14 residues. In nucleotides, the CDR3 is TGTGCCAGCAGTGACGACAGAGTTTGGACTGAAGCTTTCTTT. Translating it yields CASSDDRVWTEAFF.

In this sample, this clone turned up once. This chain links TRBV5-1 with TRBJ1-2, with a possible D match to TRBD1 (6 bases). Germline V CDR1 and CDR2: SGHRS, YFSETQ. The CDR3 sequence is 13 residues long. V shed 5 bases and J shed 4 bases, with 12 bases lying between them. The CDR3 loop is CASSLDRTYGYTF. DNA for the CDR3: TGCGCCAGCAGTTTAGACAGGACCTATGGCTACACCTTC.

The sample holds one count of this clone. This sequence joins TRBV5-1 and TRBJ1-1; the D gene is possibly TRBD1 (5 bases). Trimming removed 1 base at V and 4 bases at J, with 14 bases between. The germline V gene has CDR1 SGHRS and CDR2 YFSETQ. This CDR3 spans 15 amino acids. CDR3 bases: TGCGCCAGCAGCTTGTCTCAGGGTTCAATCACTGAAGCTTTCTTT. It translates to CASSLSQGSITEAFF.

The chain joins TRBV11-3 to TRBJ1-1; no definite D call. This CDR3 region has 15 residues. The germline V gene has CDR1 SGHNT and CDR2 YENEEA. Trimming removed 0 bases from V and 1 base from J, with 9 bases in between. CDR3 DNA sequence: TGTGCCAGCAGCTTAGATGGCAGGACGAACACTGAAGCTTTCTTT. It is translated as CASSLDGRTNTEAFF.

The chain couples TRBV7-2 to TRBJ2-7; no reliable D call. V was cut by 1 base and J by 3 bases, with 13 bases left in between. The CDR3 spans 15 residues. CDR1 is SGHTA and CDR2 is FQGNSA in the germline V gene. CDR3 sequence: CASSLGTAHNYEQYF. The DNA of the CDR3 is TGTGCCAGCAGCTTAGGGACCGCTCATAACTACGAGCAGTACTTC.

J is TRBJ1-3 and V is TRBV4-3; D gene unclear. V lost 0 bases and J lost 2, with 11 bases in between. Germline V gene sequence: CDR1 LGHNA, CDR2 YSLEER. This CDR3 is 16 amino acids long. The CDR3 reads CASSQDPRATGNTIYF. The CDR3 DNA follows: TGCGCCAGCAGCCAAGATCCCAGAGCAACTGGAAACACCATATATTTT.

The chain employs TRBV5-5 and TRBJ2-2, with D maybe TRBD1 (6 bases). The ends were cut back, 4 bases at V and 1 base at J, with 8 bases in the middle. This CDR3 spans 14 amino acids. Germline CDR1 and CDR2: SGHKS and YYEKEE (reference sequence). The chain's CDR3 is CASSTRGNTGELFF. CDR3 coding DNA: TGTGCCAGCAGCACCAGGGGGAACACCGGGGAGCTGTTTTTT.

This chain joins TRBV19 and TRBJ1-1, with a tentative D call TRBD1 (5 bases). The V end lost 6 bases, the J end lost 1 base, and 15 bases lay between the germline ends. The germline V gene has CDR1 LNHDA and CDR2 SQIVND (reference sequence). The CDR3 consists of 15 residues. CDR3: CASREIDGQNTEAFF. DNA for the CDR3: TGTGCCAGTAGAGAAATCGACGGACAGAACACTGAAGCTTTCTTT.

The genes are TRBV6-1 and TRBJ1-1; 9 bases align to TRBD1. Germline lookup yields CDR1 MNHNS and CDR2 SASEGT. V trimming: 4 bases; J trimming: 0 bases; junction bases outside the gene matches: 6. The CDR3 consists of 16 residues. The CDR3 DNA reads TGTGCCAGCAGTGGAACAGGGGGCCTTATGAACACTGAAGCTTTCTTT. Its protein product is CASSGTGGLMNTEAFF.

V is TRBV9 and J is TRBJ1-1; TRBD1 might be the D (5 bases). CDR1 is SGDLS, CDR2 YYNGEE, per germline. The CDR3 runs 14 residues. Trimming pared 3 bases from V and 1 base from J, leaving 10 bases between. CDR3 amino acids: CASSDLGGNTEAFF. The CDR3 DNA is TGTGCCAGCAGCGATTTGGGGGGGAACACTGAAGCTTTCTTT.

V and J are TRBV18 and TRBJ2-2; unclear D gene. In germline, CDR1 is KGHSH, CDR2 LQKENI. The CDR3 contains 14 residues. Trimming removed 0 bases at V and 4 bases at J, with 6 bases between. CDR3 sequence reads: CASSPPPITGELFF. CDR3 in DNA: TGTGCCAGCTCACCACCCCCAATCACCGGGGAGCTGTTTTTT.

J is TRBJ1-5 and V is TRBV2; 7 positions match TRBD1. The germline gives CDR1 SNHLY, CDR2 FYNNEI. The junction had 5 bases not matched to a gene; V was cut back by 5 bases and J by 1 base. This CDR3 has 15 amino acids. The CDR3 reads CASSSQGSSNQPQHF. Here the CDR3 DNA reads TGTGCCAGCAGTTCACAGGGGTCAAGCAATCAGCCCCAGCATTTT.

V usage is TRBV18 and J usage is TRBJ1-5; no definite D call. Germline V lookup: CDR1 KGHSH, CDR2 LQKENI. The ends were cut back, 1 base at V and 6 bases at J, with 10 bases in the middle. The CDR3 is 14 amino acids. The CDR3 region has the DNA TGTGCCAGCTCACCACGGGAGTACAGTCAGCCCCAGCATTTT. As protein: CASSPREYSQPQHF.

This clone was detected a few times. V and J are TRBV7-3 and TRBJ2-3; D might be TRBD1 (6 bases). Germline-derived CDR1 and CDR2 are SGHTA and FQGTGA. V dropped 5 bases and J dropped 2 bases, with 17 bases sitting between them. This CDR3 is 16 amino acids long. CDR3 in DNA: TGTGCCAGCAGCCTGACAGGAGCCGGGGTCACAGATACGCAGTATTTT. Residues: CASSLTGAGVTDTQYF.

This clone was counted only a few times. CDR3 amino acids: CASSTPGAGADTQYF. CDR3 bases: TGTGCCAGCAGCACCCCGGGGGCGGGGGCAGATACGCAGTATTTT. This chain uses TRBV7-2 with TRBJ2-3; possible D gene TRBD2, 7 bases. The CDR3 runs 15 residues. V was clipped by 5 bases and J by 4 bases, with 16 bases between them. Germline values: CDR1 SGHTA, CDR2 FQGNSA.

The chain couples TRBV30 to TRBJ2-6, with 8 positions matching TRBD2. The trim removed 6 bases at V and 0 bases at J, leaving 10 bases unmatched. CDR3 size: 17 residues. Germline CDR1 and CDR2: GTSNPN and SVGIG (reference sequence). CDR3 sequence reads: CACPRREGFSGANVLTF. The CDR3 nucleotides read TGTGCCTGCCCCCGTCGGGAGGGCTTCTCTGGGGCCAACGTCCTGACTTTC.

The V call is TRBV7-2, the J call TRBJ2-1; D is unclear. The CDR3 has 13 amino acids. Per the germline V gene, CDR1 is SGHTA and CDR2 is FQGNSA. V was shortened by 6 bases and J by 0 bases, with 6 bases between the two germline ends. The CDR3 here is CASRDGSYNEQFF. The CDR3 region has the DNA TGTGCCAGCAGGGACGGCTCCTACAATGAGCAGTTCTTC.

This clone occurred once. The CDR3 DNA reads as TGTGCCAGCAGTTACTCGAAAGGTCTCAAAAATACGCAGTATTTT. This codes for CASSYSKGLKNTQYF. The chain recombines TRBV6-5 with TRBJ2-3; D uncertain. V was cut by 0 bases and J by 7 bases, with 14 bases left in between. The germline CDR1 and CDR2 sequences are MNHEY and SVGAGI. The CDR3 covers 15 residues.

The rearrangement links TRBV18 to TRBJ1-1; D is uncertain. V dropped 1 base and J dropped 3 bases, with 15 bases sitting between them. This CDR3 comprises 16 residues. Per the germline V gene, CDR1 is KGHSH and CDR2 is LQKENI. CDR3 sequence (DNA): TGTGCCAGCTCACCACGGAAGAGGAGTGTGGACACTGAAGCTTTCTTT. Translation: CASSPRKRSVDTEAFF.

The V call is TRBV20-1, the J call TRBJ2-5, with 8 bases aligning to TRBD1. Germline assignment: CDR1 DFQATT and CDR2 SNEGSKA (reference sequence). V was clipped by 5 bases and J by 5 bases; unmatched bases: 1. The CDR3 runs 11 residues. The CDR3 sequence: CSAAGGETQYF. CDR3 in DNA: TGCAGTGCTGCAGGGGGCGAGACCCAGTACTTC.

This clone was seen a few times. V and J are TRBV11-2 and TRBJ2-7; possibly TRBD1 or TRBD2 for D (5 bases each). Germline CDR1 SGHAT, CDR2 FQNNGV. Trimming took 5 bases from V and 3 from J, leaving 14 bases between them. This CDR3 comprises 14 residues. The CDR3 here is CASSQGRSNYEQYF. The CDR3 DNA follows: TGTGCCAGCAGCCAGGGACGGTCAAACTACGAGCAGTACTTC.

This rearrangement joins TRBV11-3 to TRBJ1-6; a possible D gene is TRBD1 (6 bases). Germline V CDR1 and CDR2: SGHNT, YENEEA. Trimming removed 0 bases from V and 0 bases from J, with 18 bases in between. CDR3 length: 20 amino acids. CDR3 sequence (DNA): TGTGCCAGCAGCTTAGATCGAGAAACACAGGGAACCTCCTATAATTCACCCCTCCACTTT. It specifies CASSLDRETQGTSYNSPLHF. Drawing the rest from reference TRBV11-3 and TRBJ1-6, the complete variable domain is EAGVVQSPRYKIIEKKQPVAFWCNPISGHNTLYWYLQNLGQGPELLIRYENEEAVDDSQLPKDRFSAERLKGVDSTLKIQPAELGDSAVYLCASSLDRETQGTSYNSPLHFGNGTRLTVT.

In regard to this clone: One end of the junction fails to match germline, which may point to a read error. The chain has TRBV2 and TRBJ1-2; D is possibly TRBD1 (6 bases). CDR1 and CDR2 from the germline V gene are SNHLY and FYNNEI. This CDR3 region has 14 residues. The CDR3 DNA is TGTGCCAGCAGGGAAGGGGGAGGGAGCTATGGCTACACCTTC. Its translation: CASREGGGSYGYTF.

The table lists this clone with a few counts. CDR3 sequence (DNA): TGTGCCAGCAGCTCGAGACAGTCCTACGAGCAGTACTTC. This gives the protein CASSSRQSYEQYF. The chain links TRBV7-8 to TRBJ2-7; TRBD1 might be the D (5 bases). Germline CDR1 reads SGHVS; CDR2 reads FQNEAQ. Deletions cut 4 bases from V and 1 base from J, with 8 bases between. The CDR3 runs 13 residues.